These T cell receptor beta chains were read from a single sample in a study of T cells in Graves' hyperthyroidism and ophthalmopathy. TCRdb called the multiplex PCR reads again in MiXCR, with one record for every CDR3 protein. The data show 750,000 to 900,000 distinct CDR3 sequences, more than 30% seen once. The sequencing input was blood. These TCRs come from a man between 18 and 35 years old with Graves' hyperthyroidism. Each CDR3 is given with its conserved first and last residue. The order of the fields is clone size, J gene, V gene, D gene, CDR3 length, CDR3 DNA, CDR3 protein. D genes are given only for firm matches. Clone size appears in some rows only: once, few, many, or a class for an expanded clone.

clone size: many; J gene: TRBJ1-5; V gene: TRBV7-8; D gene: TRBD1; CDR3 length: 15; CDR3 DNA: TGTGCCAGCAGCTTGGGGACAGGGGAGGCTCAGCCCCAGCATTTT; CDR3 protein: CASSLGTGEAQPQHF
clone size: NA; J gene: TRBJ2-7; V gene: TRBV10-3; D gene: NA; CDR3 length: 16; CDR3 DNA: TGTGCCATCAGTGATAGGGCGCGACAGGCTAGTGTCGAGCAGTACTTC; CDR3 protein: CAISDRARQASVEQYF
clone size: few; J gene: TRBJ1-2; V gene: TRBV9; D gene: NA; CDR3 length: 14; CDR3 DNA: TGTGCCAGCAGCCAAGAATATATCGGGAATGGCTACACCTTC; CDR3 protein: CASSQEYIGNGYTF
clone size: once; J gene: TRBJ2-7; V gene: TRBV20-1; D gene: NA; CDR3 length: 13; CDR3 DNA: TGCAGTGATCAGGGGTTCGCGTACAATGAGCAGTACTTC; CDR3 protein: CSDQGFAYNEQYF
clone size: NA; J gene: TRBJ1-1; V gene: TRBV2; D gene: NA; CDR3 length: 12; CDR3 DNA: TGTGCCAGCAGTGGCGAGAGGACTGAAGCTTTCTTT; CDR3 protein: CASSGERTEAFF
clone size: many; J gene: TRBJ2-5; V gene: TRBV7-2; D gene: NA; CDR3 length: 12; CDR3 DNA: TGTGCCAGCAGCTTGGGCGAAGGGACCCAGTACTTC; CDR3 protein: CASSLGEGTQYF
clone size: NA; J gene: TRBJ2-5; V gene: TRBV7-2; D gene: TRBD1; CDR3 length: 16; CDR3 DNA: TGTGCCAGCAGCTCCCAGGGGGACAGTTATCAAGAGACCCAGTACTTC; CDR3 protein: CASSSQGDSYQETQYF
clone size: few; J gene: TRBJ2-6; V gene: TRBV6-5; D gene: NA; CDR3 length: 15; CDR3 DNA: TGTGCCAGCAGTTACTGGGCAGGCGGGGCCAACGTCCTGACTTTC; CDR3 protein: CASSYWAGGANVLTF
clone size: NA; J gene: TRBJ2-7; V gene: TRBV20-1; D gene: NA; CDR3 length: 13; CDR3 DNA: TGCAGTGCTAGGTACCTAGCCGGTTACGAGCAGTACTTC; CDR3 protein: CSARYLAGYEQYF
clone size: NA; J gene: TRBJ1-2; V gene: TRBV2; D gene: NA; CDR3 length: 22; CDR3 DNA: TGTGCCAGCAGTTTAGCGCCGGGACCAGGGATGGCCGAGCCTGGGAGGTACTATGGCTACACCTTC; CDR3 protein: CASSLAPGPGMAEPGRYYGYTF
clone size: many; J gene: TRBJ1-6; V gene: TRBV9; D gene: TRBD1; CDR3 length: 15; CDR3 DNA: TGTGCCAGCAGCGCGACAGGGGTCCTTGGGGCACCCCTCCACTTT; CDR3 protein: CASSATGVLGAPLHF
clone size: NA; J gene: TRBJ2-7; V gene: TRBV5-1; D gene: TRBD1; CDR3 length: 14; CDR3 DNA: TGCGCCAGCAGCCAACGGGACAGGGGCTACGAGCAGTACTTC; CDR3 protein: CASSQRDRGYEQYF
clone size: NA; J gene: TRBJ2-6; V gene: TRBV2; D gene: NA; CDR3 length: 13; CDR3 DNA: TGTGCCAGCAGTGTTTGGACGGCCAACGTCCTGACTTTC; CDR3 protein: CASSVWTANVLTF
clone size: many; J gene: TRBJ2-6; V gene: TRBV5-1; D gene: NA; CDR3 length: 17; CDR3 DNA: TGCGCCAGCAGCTTTAATCGGGGGGCGACTGGGGCCAACGTCCTGACTTTC; CDR3 protein: CASSFNRGATGANVLTF
clone size: NA; J gene: TRBJ2-2; V gene: TRBV6-2/TRBV6-3; D gene: NA; CDR3 length: 15; CDR3 DNA: TGTGCCAGCAGTTTAAGCCCCGCGAACACCGGGGAGCTGTTTTTT; CDR3 protein: CASSLSPANTGELFF
clone size: NA; J gene: TRBJ2-3; V gene: TRBV2; D gene: NA; CDR3 length: 14; CDR3 DNA: TGTGCCAGCAGTGAGGTCGTAAGCACAGATACGCAGTATTTT; CDR3 protein: CASSEVVSTDTQYF
clone size: few; J gene: TRBJ1-2; V gene: TRBV15; D gene: NA; CDR3 length: 13; CDR3 DNA: TGTGCCACCAGCAGAGAAAGGTGGTATGGCTACACCTTC; CDR3 protein: CATSRERWYGYTF
clone size: NA; J gene: TRBJ1-2; V gene: TRBV2; D gene: NA; CDR3 length: 11; CDR3 DNA: TGTGCCAGCAAGTCAGTACAGGCCCACACCTTC; CDR3 protein: CASKSVQAHTF
clone size: NA; J gene: TRBJ1-6; V gene: TRBV10-3; D gene: TRBD1; CDR3 length: 14; CDR3 DNA: TGTGCCATCAGCATGGGACAGGGTAATTCACCCCTCCACTTT; CDR3 protein: CAISMGQGNSPLHF
clone size: NA; J gene: TRBJ2-5; V gene: TRBV15; D gene: NA; CDR3 length: 13; CDR3 DNA: TGTGCCACCAGCAGAGATCTGGCGGAGACCCAGTACTTC; CDR3 protein: CATSRDLAETQYF
clone size: NA; J gene: TRBJ1-1; V gene: TRBV7-2; D gene: TRBD1; CDR3 length: 15; CDR3 DNA: TGTGCCAGCAGCTTAACCCCCACAGGGGGATCGGGTGCTTTCTTT; CDR3 protein: CASSLTPTGGSGAFF
clone size: NA; J gene: TRBJ1-2; V gene: TRBV7-2; D gene: NA; CDR3 length: 12; CDR3 DNA: TGTGCCACCGAAGAGGCGACAAATGGCTACACCTTC; CDR3 protein: CATEEATNGYTF
clone size: NA; J gene: TRBJ1-1; V gene: TRBV7-6; D gene: TRBD1; CDR3 length: 13; CDR3 DNA: TGTGCCGCCCGGACAGGGGACACCTATGAAGCTTTCTTT; CDR3 protein: CAARTGDTYEAFF
clone size: NA; J gene: TRBJ1-6; V gene: TRBV2; D gene: NA; CDR3 length: 15; CDR3 DNA: TGTGCCAGCAGCCAACAGGGAAGGAGTAATTCACCCCTCCACTTT; CDR3 protein: CASSQQGRSNSPLHF
clone size: many; J gene: TRBJ1-3; V gene: TRBV7-9; D gene: TRBD1; CDR3 length: 14; CDR3 DNA: TGTGCCAGCAGCTTAGACAGGGGGGGAAACACCATATATTTT; CDR3 protein: CASSLDRGGNTIYF
clone size: few; J gene: TRBJ2-5; V gene: TRBV6-6; D gene: NA; CDR3 length: 16; CDR3 DNA: TGTGCCAGCAGTTCGCCGAAGGACAACTTGGGAGAGACCCAGTACTTC; CDR3 protein: CASSSPKDNLGETQYF
clone size: NA; J gene: TRBJ2-7; V gene: TRBV9; D gene: TRBD2; CDR3 length: 15; CDR3 DNA: TGTGCCAGCAGCGTAGGGCGGGAGGGGGCCTACGAGCAGTACTTC; CDR3 protein: CASSVGREGAYEQYF
clone size: NA; J gene: TRBJ2-7; V gene: TRBV7-9; D gene: TRBD1; CDR3 length: 16; CDR3 DNA: TGCGCCAGCAGCCAATCCCCTTCGGGGACAGGGTACGAGCAGTACTTC; CDR3 protein: CASSQSPSGTGYEQYF
clone size: few; J gene: TRBJ1-2; V gene: TRBV7-9; D gene: NA; CDR3 length: 13; CDR3 DNA: TGTGCCAGCAGCTTAGGAGGGGCAACTGGCTACACCTTC; CDR3 protein: CASSLGGATGYTF
clone size: NA; J gene: TRBJ1-5; V gene: TRBV2; D gene: NA; CDR3 length: 14; CDR3 DNA: TGTGCCAGCACTCCACAGGGCGGAAATCAGCCCCAGCATTTT; CDR3 protein: CASTPQGGNQPQHF
clone size: many; J gene: TRBJ1-4; V gene: TRBV29-1; D gene: NA; CDR3 length: 14; CDR3 DNA: TGCAGCGTTCACTGGAGAGGTCCTAATGAAAAACTGTTTTTT; CDR3 protein: CSVHWRGPNEKLFF
clone size: few; J gene: TRBJ1-1; V gene: TRBV2; D gene: TRBD1; CDR3 length: 16; CDR3 DNA: TGTGCCAGCAGCTGGGGCGGGACAGCCATGAACACTGAAGCTTTCTTT; CDR3 protein: CASSWGGTAMNTEAFF
clone size: NA; J gene: TRBJ2-5; V gene: TRBV20-1; D gene: NA; CDR3 length: 13; CDR3 DNA: TGCAGTGCTAGGGTCCATAGCGAGGAGACCCAGTACTTC; CDR3 protein: CSARVHSEETQYF
clone size: NA; J gene: TRBJ1-1; V gene: TRBV28; D gene: TRBD1; CDR3 length: 11; CDR3 DNA: TGTGCCAGCAGGTGGGACAGGGGAGCTTTCTTT; CDR3 protein: CASRWDRGAFF
clone size: NA; J gene: TRBJ2-5; V gene: TRBV6-1; D gene: NA; CDR3 length: 14; CDR3 DNA: TGTGCCAGCACCCCCCAGGGGCAGGGAGGGACCCAGTACTTC; CDR3 protein: CASTPQGQGGTQYF
clone size: NA; J gene: TRBJ2-2; V gene: TRBV29-1; D gene: TRBD1; CDR3 length: 12; CDR3 DNA: TGCAGCGGAGGGACAGGGGCCGGGGAGCTGTTTTTT; CDR3 protein: CSGGTGAGELFF
clone size: NA; J gene: TRBJ2-7; V gene: TRBV10-3; D gene: NA; CDR3 length: 14; CDR3 DNA: TGTGCCACCTGCGAACCGGAGAGCTCCTACGAGCAGTACTTC; CDR3 protein: CATCEPESSYEQYF
clone size: NA; J gene: TRBJ1-3; V gene: TRBV7-9; D gene: NA; CDR3 length: 14; CDR3 DNA: TGTGCCAGCAGCCCCTTTGGGGGGGGGAACACCATATATTTT; CDR3 protein: CASSPFGGGNTIYF
clone size: NA; J gene: TRBJ1-1; V gene: TRBV29-1; D gene: NA; CDR3 length: 13; CDR3 DNA: TGCAGCGTTGTATCGGGGAACGGCACTGAAGCTTTCTTT; CDR3 protein: CSVVSGNGTEAFF
clone size: many; J gene: TRBJ1-2; V gene: TRBV2; D gene: NA; CDR3 length: 13; CDR3 DNA: TGTGCCAGCCTCAGGGAGGGAAACTATGGCTACACCTTC; CDR3 protein: CASLREGNYGYTF
clone size: many; J gene: TRBJ1-5; V gene: TRBV15; D gene: TRBD1; CDR3 length: 17; CDR3 DNA: TGTGCCACCAGCAGAGATAGAGGGGGACAGTACAATCAGCCCCAGCATTTT; CDR3 protein: CATSRDRGGQYNQPQHF
clone size: NA; J gene: TRBJ2-5; V gene: TRBV7-9; D gene: TRBD1; CDR3 length: 15; CDR3 DNA: TGTGCCAGCAGTTTCGGGACAGGGGCGGGAGAGACCCAGTACTTC; CDR3 protein: CASSFGTGAGETQYF
clone size: NA; J gene: TRBJ2-2; V gene: TRBV12-3/TRBV12-4; D gene: NA; CDR3 length: 13; CDR3 DNA: TGTGCCAGCACCATGGGTCTGGTCGGGGAGCTGTTTTTT; CDR3 protein: CASTMGLVGELFF
clone size: NA; J gene: TRBJ1-4; V gene: TRBV7-9; D gene: NA; CDR3 length: 14; CDR3 DNA: TGTGCCAGCAGCCAAGATTCGGGGACTGAAAAACTGTTTTTT; CDR3 protein: CASSQDSGTEKLFF
clone size: NA; J gene: TRBJ2-2; V gene: TRBV7-2; D gene: TRBD2; CDR3 length: 16; CDR3 DNA: TGTGCCACGGACCCACTAGCGAGGTCGGACACCGGGGAGCTGTTTTTT; CDR3 protein: CATDPLARSDTGELFF